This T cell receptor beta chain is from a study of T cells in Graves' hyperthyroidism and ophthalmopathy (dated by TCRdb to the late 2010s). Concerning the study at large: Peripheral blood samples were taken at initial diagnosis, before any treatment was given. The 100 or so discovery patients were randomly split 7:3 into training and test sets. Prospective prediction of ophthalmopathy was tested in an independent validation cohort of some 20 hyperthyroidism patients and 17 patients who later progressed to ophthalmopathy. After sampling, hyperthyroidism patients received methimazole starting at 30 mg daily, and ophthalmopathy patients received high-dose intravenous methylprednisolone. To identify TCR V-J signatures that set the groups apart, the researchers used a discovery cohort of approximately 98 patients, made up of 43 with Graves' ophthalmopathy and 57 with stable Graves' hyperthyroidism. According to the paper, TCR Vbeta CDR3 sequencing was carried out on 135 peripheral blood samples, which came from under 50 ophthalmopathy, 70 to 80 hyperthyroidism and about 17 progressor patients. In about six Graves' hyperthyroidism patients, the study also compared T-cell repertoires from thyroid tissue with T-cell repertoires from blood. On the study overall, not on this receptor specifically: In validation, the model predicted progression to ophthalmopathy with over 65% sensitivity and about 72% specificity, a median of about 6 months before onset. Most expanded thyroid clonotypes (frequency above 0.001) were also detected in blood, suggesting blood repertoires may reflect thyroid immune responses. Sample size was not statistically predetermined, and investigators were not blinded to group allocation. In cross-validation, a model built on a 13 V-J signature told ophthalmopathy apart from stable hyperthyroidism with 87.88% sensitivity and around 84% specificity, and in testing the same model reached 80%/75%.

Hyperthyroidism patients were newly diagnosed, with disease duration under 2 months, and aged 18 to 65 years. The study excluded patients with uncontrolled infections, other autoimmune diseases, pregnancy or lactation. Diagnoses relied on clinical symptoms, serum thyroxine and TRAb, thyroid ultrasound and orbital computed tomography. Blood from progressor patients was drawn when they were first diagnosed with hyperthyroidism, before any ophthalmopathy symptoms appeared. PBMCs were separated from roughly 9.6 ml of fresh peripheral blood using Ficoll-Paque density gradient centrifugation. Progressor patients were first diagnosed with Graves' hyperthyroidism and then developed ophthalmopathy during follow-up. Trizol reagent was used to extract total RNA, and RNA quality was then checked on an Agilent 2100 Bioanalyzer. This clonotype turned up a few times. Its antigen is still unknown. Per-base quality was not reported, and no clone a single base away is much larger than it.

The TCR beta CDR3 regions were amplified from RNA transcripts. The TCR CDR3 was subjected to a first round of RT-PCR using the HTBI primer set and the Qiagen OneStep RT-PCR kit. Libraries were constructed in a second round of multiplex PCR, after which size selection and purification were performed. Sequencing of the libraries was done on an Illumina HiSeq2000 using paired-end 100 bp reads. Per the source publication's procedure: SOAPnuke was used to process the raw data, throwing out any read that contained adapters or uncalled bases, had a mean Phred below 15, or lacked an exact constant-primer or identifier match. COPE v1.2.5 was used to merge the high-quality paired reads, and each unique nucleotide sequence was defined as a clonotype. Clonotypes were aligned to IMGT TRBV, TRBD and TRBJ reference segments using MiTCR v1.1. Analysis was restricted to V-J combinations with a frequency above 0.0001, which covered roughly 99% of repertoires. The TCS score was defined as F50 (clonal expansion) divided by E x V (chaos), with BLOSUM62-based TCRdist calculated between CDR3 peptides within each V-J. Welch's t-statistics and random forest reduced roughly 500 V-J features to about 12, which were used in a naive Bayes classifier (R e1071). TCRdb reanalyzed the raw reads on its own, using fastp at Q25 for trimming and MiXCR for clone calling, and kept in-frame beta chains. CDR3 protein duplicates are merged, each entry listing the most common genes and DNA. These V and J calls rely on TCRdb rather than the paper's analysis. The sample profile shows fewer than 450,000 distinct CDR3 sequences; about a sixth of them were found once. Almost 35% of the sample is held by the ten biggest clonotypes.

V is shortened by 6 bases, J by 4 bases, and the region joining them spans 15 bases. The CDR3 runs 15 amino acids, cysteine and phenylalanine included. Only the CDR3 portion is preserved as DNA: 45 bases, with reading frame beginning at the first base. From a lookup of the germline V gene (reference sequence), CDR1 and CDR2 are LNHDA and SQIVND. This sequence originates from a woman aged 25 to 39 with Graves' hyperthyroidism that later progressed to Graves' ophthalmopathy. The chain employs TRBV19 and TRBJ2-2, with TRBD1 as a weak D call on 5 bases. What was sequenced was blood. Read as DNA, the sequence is TGTGCCAGTAGCAGGGTTGACGAGAGCACCGGGGAGCTGTTTTTT. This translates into CASSRVDESTGELFF.